This TCR beta chain was obtained from a study of shared clonotypes between healthy human individuals. Overall study context: For every donor, three CD4 naive, three CD4 memory, two CD8 naive and one CD8 memory plates were used. Broader study findings: There were few donors, and this limited the genetic and exposure-history diversity represented.

With respect to this clone: The antigen is unknown. A junction end diverges from the germline sequence, so it may reflect a read error.

Naive CD8 cells, CD45RO-negative and positively selected for CCR7, excluded terminally differentiated effector memory CD45RA+ cells. Recent vaccinations or acute infections were absent in the healthy HIV-negative adult donors. Under the authors' procedure: Sequence data from immunoSEQ were junction-only and lacked quality scores; consequently, filtering differed. Clones were read by immunoSEQ multiplex PCR, and TCRdb kept only the in-frame ones, dropping some. Clone size and the V and J calls come from that table; the DNA yielded D and trimming. Seen here are about 1,800,000 clones, about 95% observed once, and the top ten hold more than 0.95%. Per germline, CDR1 MNHEY and CDR2 SVGAGI. This CDR3 is built from 13 residues.

The sequenced material came from naive CD8+ T cells sorted from blood. The clonotype comes from a young man in good health. The chain employs TRBV6-5 and TRBJ1-1; tentative D call: TRBD1 (5 bases). CDR3 coding DNA: TGTGCCAGCAGTTACTCTCATGACAGTAGGTTTTGGTTT. It encodes CASSYSHDSRFWF.